The sequence of this T cell receptor (beta chain) was determined in a study of blood T cell repertoires in COVID-19. Study details: The United States, Italy and Spain provided the acute and convalescent COVID-19 samples. The cDNA or gDNA used as material had been derived from T cells, B-cell-depleted T cells, or PBMCs.

The CDR3 runs to 14 residues. The ends were cut back, 4 bases at V and 3 bases at J, with 12 bases in the middle. In germline, CDR1 is KGHSH, CDR2 LQKENI. The authors' processing: Reference gene primer amplification in the assay estimated nucleated cell counts. The table came from immunoSEQ multiplex PCR; TCRdb's copy has only in-frame clones and leaves some out. Clone size and V and J calls were adopted from that table, with D and trimming inferred from the DNA. The sample carries about 220,000 clones, around 85% recorded once. Sequenced: peripheral blood. The source is a man aged 35-49 years with acute or convalescent COVID-19. The chain employs TRBV18 and TRBJ1-1; D perhaps matches TRBD1 (6 bases). The CDR3 spells CASSRTGTDTEAFF. For the CDR3, the DNA is TGTGCCAGCTCACGTACAGGGACGGACACTGAAGCTTTCTTT. The entire variable domain, with the rest obtained from reference TRBV18 and TRBJ1-1, is as follows: NAGVMQNPRHLVRRRGQEARLRCSPMKGHSHVYWYRQLPEEGLKFMVYLQKENIIDESGMPKERFSAEFPKEGPSILRIQQVVRGDSAAYFCASSRTGTDTEAFFGQGTRLTVV.